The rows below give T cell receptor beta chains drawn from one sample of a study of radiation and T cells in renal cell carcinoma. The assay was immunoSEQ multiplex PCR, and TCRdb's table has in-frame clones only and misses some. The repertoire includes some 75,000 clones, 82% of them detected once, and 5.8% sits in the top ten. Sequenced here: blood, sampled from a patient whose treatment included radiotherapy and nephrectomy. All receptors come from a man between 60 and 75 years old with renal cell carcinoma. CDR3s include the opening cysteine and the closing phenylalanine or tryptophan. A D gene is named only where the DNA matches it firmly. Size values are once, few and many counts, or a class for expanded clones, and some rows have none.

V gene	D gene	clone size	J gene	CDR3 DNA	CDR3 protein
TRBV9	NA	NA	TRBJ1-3	TGTGCCAGCAGCGAAACATGGGCGGCGCGAGGAAACACCATATATTTT	CASSETWAARGNTIYF
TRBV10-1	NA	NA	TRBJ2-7	TGCGCCAGCAGTGAGGTTTCCACATACGAGCAGTACTTC	CASSEVSTYEQYF
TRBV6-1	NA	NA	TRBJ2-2	TGTGCCAGCAGTTCCCAGGGACGAAACACCGGGGAGCTGTTTTTT	CASSSQGRNTGELFF
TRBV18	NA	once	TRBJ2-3	TGTGCCAGCTCACCTCAGAATCTACCAGATACGCAGTATTTT	CASSPQNLPDTQYF
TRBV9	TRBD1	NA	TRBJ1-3	TGTGCCAGCAGCTCTTCCAGGGGGATCGGAAACACCATATATTTT	CASSSSRGIGNTIYF
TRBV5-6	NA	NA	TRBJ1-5	TGTGCCAGCAGTTTCGGGGGGGATCAGCCCCAGCATTTT	CASSFGGDQPQHF
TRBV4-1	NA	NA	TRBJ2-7	TGCGCCAGCAGCCAAGATCCCAAACATCTACGATCCTCTTACGAGCAGTACTTC	CASSQDPKHLRSSYEQYF
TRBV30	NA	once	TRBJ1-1	TGTGCCTGGAGACCTGAGATGAACACTGAAGCTTTCTTT	CAWRPEMNTEAFF
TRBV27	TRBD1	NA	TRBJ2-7	TGTGCCAGCAGTCCCCTGACAGGGTCTATCGAGCAGTACTTC	CASSPLTGSIEQYF
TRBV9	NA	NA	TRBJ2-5	TGTGCCAGCAGCGCACCTCAGTGGGGGGAAGAGACCCAGTACTTC	CASSAPQWGEETQYF
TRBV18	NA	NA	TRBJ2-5	TGTGCCAGCTCACCGGGGGACTGGCAAGAGACCCAGTACTTC	CASSPGDWQETQYF
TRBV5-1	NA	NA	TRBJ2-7	TGCGCCAGCAGCTCGCTCAATAGCGGCCTAGCCAGGGACGAGCAGTACTTC	CASSSLNSGLARDEQYF
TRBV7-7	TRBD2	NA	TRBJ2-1	TGTGCCAGCAGCCCAGGGACTAGCGGGAGTCTGAGCTCCTACAATGAGCAGTTCTTC	CASSPGTSGSLSSYNEQFF
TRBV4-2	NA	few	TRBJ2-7	TGTGCCAGCAGCCAAGAAGGGTTCCCAGCCGTTGGCTACGAGCAGTACTTC	CASSQEGFPAVGYEQYF
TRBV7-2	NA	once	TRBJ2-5	TGTGCCAGCAGCCTACCTCGCGGGCCGTACCAAGAGACCCAGTACTTC	CASSLPRGPYQETQYF
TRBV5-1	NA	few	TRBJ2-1	TGCGCCAGCAGCTTTCTCAATGAGCAGTTCTTC	CASSFLNEQFF
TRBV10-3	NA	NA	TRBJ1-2	TGTGCCATCAGTGAGTCAGGTTTAAACTATGGCTACACCTTC	CAISESGLNYGYTF
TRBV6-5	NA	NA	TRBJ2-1	TGTGCCGTAACCGGTAGAGGCCAACAGTATGAGCAGTTCTTC	CAVTGRGQQYEQFF
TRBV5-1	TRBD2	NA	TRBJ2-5	TGCGCCAGCAGCTTTAGCGGGCCGCCCCAAGAGACCCAGTACTTC	CASSFSGPPQETQYF
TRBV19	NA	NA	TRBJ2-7	TGTGCCAGTAGTATGCGGGGAAGCGGTCGGTACGAGCAGTACTTC	CASSMRGSGRYEQYF
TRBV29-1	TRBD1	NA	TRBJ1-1	TGCAGTGTAACGACAGGGATGAACACTGAAGCTTTCTTT	CSVTTGMNTEAFF
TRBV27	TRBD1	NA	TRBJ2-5	TGTGCCAGCAGTTTATATAGGACAGGATACCAAGAGACCCAGTACTTC	CASSLYRTGYQETQYF
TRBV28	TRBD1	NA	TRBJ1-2	TGTGCCAGCAGTGCCGGGACAGGGAACCCCTTGGGGAATGGCTACACCTTC	CASSAGTGNPLGNGYTF
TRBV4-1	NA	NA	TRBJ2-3	TGCGCCAGCAGCCAAGATCGGGGCAGGATGAGCACAGATACGCAGTATTTT	CASSQDRGRMSTDTQYF
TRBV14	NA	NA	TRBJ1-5	TGTGCCAGCAGCAGGGGGGTGGGTCAGCCCCAGCATTTT	CASSRGVGQPQHF
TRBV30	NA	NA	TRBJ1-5	TGTGCCTGGAGCGGAGAGGGCTTTCAGCCCCAGCATTTT	CAWSGEGFQPQHF
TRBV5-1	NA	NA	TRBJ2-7	TGCGCCAGCAGCGGGGGCGGCTCCTACTACGAGCAGTACTTC	CASSGGGSYYEQYF
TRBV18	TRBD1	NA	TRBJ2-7	TGTGCCAGCTCACCTCGGACAGGATACGAGCAGTACTTC	CASSPRTGYEQYF
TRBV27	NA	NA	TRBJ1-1	TGTGCCAGCAGTTTCCGTCCGGTCAGCGCACAAGTGGGGCGGACGGTCACTGAAGCTTTCTTT	CASSFRPVSAQVGRTVTEAFF